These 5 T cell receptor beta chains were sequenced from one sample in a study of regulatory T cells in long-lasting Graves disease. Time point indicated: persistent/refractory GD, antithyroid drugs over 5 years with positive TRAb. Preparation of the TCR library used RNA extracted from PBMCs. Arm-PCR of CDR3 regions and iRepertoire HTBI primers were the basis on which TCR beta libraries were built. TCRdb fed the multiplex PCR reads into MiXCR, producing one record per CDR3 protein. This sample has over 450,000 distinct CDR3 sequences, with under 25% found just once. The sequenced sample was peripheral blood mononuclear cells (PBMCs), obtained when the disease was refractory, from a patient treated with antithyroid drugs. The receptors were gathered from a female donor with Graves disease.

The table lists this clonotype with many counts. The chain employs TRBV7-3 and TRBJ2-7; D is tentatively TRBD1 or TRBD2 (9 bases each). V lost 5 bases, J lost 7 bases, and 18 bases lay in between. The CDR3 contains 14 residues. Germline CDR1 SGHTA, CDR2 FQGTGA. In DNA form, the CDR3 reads TGTGCCAGCAGCCCACAGGGGGCGGGGGGGGAGCAGTACTTC. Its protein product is CASSPQGAGGEQYF.

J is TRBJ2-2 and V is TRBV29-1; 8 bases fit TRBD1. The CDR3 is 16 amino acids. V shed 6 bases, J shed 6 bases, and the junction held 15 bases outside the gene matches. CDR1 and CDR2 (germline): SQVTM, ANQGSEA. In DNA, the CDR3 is TGCAGCGTGTTGGAACGGGCAGGGGGCAGGTCCGGGGAGCTGTTTTTT. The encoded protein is CSVLERAGGRSGELFF.

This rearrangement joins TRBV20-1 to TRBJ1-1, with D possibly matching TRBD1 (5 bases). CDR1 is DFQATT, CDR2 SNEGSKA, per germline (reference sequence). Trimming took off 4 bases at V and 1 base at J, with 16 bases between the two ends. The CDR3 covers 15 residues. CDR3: CSAKTLGGANTEAFF. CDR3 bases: TGCAGTGCTAAAACCCTGGGAGGGGCGAACACTGAAGCTTTCTTT.

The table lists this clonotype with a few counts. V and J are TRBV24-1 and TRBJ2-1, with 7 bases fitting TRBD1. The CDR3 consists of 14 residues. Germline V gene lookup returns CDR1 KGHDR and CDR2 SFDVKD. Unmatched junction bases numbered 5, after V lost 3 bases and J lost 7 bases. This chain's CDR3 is CATSDPQGRNEQFF. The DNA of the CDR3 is TGTGCCACCAGTGATCCACAGGGGCGGAATGAGCAGTTCTTC.

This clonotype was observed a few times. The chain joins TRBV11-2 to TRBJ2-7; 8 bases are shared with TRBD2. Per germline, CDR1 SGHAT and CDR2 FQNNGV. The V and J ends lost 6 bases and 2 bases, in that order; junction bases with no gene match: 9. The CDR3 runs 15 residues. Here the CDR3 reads CASRLSSSGTYEQYF. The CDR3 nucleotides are TGTGCCAGCAGGCTATCGAGTAGCGGGACCTACGAGCAGTACTTC.